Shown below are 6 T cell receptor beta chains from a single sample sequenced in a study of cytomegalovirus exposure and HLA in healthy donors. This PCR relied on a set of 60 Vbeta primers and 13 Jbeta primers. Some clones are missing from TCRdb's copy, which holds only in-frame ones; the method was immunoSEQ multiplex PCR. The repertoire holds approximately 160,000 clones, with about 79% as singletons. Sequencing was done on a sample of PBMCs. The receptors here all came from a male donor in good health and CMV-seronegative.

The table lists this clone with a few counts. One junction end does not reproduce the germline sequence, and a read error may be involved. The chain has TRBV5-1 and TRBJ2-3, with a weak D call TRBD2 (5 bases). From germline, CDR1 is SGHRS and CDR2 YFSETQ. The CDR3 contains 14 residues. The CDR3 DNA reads TGCGCCAGCAGCTTGGATCCTAGCAGAGATACGCAGTATTTT. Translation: CASSLDPSRDTQYF.

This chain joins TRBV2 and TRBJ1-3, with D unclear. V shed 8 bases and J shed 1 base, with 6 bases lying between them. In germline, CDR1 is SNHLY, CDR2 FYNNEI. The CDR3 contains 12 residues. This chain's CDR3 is CASGQSGNTIYF. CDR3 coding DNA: TGTGCCAGCGGGCAGTCTGGAAACACCATATATTTT.

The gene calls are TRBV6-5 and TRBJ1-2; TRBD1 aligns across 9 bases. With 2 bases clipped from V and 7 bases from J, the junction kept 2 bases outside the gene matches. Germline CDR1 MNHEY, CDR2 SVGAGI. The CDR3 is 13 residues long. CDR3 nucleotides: TGTGCCAGCAGTTACCTACAGGGGGCTGGCTACACCTTC. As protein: CASSYLQGAGYTF.

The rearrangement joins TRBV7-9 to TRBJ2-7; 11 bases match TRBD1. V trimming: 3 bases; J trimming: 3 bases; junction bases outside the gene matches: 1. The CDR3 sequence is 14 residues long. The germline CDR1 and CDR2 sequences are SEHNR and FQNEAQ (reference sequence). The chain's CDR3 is CASSFGTGGYEQYF. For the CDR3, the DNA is TGTGCCAGCAGCTTTGGGACAGGGGGCTACGAGCAGTACTTC. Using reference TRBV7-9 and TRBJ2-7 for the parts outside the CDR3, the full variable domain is DTGVSQNPRHKITKRGQNVTFRCDPISEHNRLYWYRQTLGQGPEFLTYFQNEAQLEKSRLLSDRFSAERPKGSFSTLEIQRTEQGDSAMYLCASSFGTGGYEQYFGPGTRLTVT.

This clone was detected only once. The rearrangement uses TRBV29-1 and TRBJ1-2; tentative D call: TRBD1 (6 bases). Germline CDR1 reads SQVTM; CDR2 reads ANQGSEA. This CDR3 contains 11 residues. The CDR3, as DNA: TGCAGGGGAGGGGGGGCAGGAGGCTACACCTTC. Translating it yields CRGGGAGGYTF.

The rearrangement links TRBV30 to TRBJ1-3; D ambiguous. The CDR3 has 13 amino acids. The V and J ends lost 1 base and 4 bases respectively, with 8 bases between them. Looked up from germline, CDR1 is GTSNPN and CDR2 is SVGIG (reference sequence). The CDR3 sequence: CAWSERRGNTIYF. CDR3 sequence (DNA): TGTGCCTGGAGTGAAAGGAGGGGAAACACCATATATTTT.